This entry lists 11 T cell receptor beta chains sequenced from one sample in a study of blood T cell repertoires in COVID-19. TCRdb keeps only in-frame clones here, not all; method: immunoSEQ multiplex PCR. The sample records tens of thousands of clones, about 86% being singletons. What was sequenced was peripheral blood. These receptor sequences come from a human donor in a cohort sampled during active COVID-19.

The gene calls are TRBV9 and TRBJ1-6; the D is unclear. Trimming pared 3 bases from V and 7 bases from J, leaving 8 bases between. CDR3 length: 13 residues. Germline CDR1 and CDR2: SGDLS and YYNGEE. This CDR3 is CASSGDLNSPLHF. In DNA, the CDR3 is TGTGCCAGCAGCGGCGACTTGAATTCACCCCTCCACTTT. The full variable domain, completed using reference TRBV9 and TRBJ1-6, is DSGVTQTPKHLITATGQRVTLRCSPRSGDLSVYWYQQSLDQGLQFLIQYYNGEERAKGNILERFSAQQFPDLHSELNLSSLELGDSALYFCASSGDLNSPLHFGNGTRLTVT.

The rearrangement uses TRBV6-5 and TRBJ2-5, with unresolved D. Germline CDR1 reads MNHEY; CDR2 reads SVGAGI. This CDR3 region has 16 residues. Trimming removed 0 bases from V and 1 base from J, with 12 bases in between. CDR3: CASSYSHSSPQETQYF. DNA for the CDR3: TGTGCCAGCAGTTACTCGCATAGCAGCCCCCAAGAGACCCAGTACTTC.

V is TRBV7-8 and J is TRBJ2-7, with a weak D call TRBD1 (5 bases). The V gene's germline CDR1 is SGHVS and CDR2 FQNEAQ. Trimming took off 10 bases at V and 0 bases at J, with 19 bases between the two ends. The CDR3 runs to 15 residues. The CDR3 spells CAKGSGPRTSYEQYF. The CDR3, as DNA: TGTGCCAAGGGGTCGGGCCCACGTACCTCCTACGAGCAGTACTTC.

This clone was seen once. The chain has TRBV4-2 and TRBJ2-1, with TRBD2 matching over 8 bases. Germline CDR1 reads LGHNA; CDR2 reads YNFKEQ. V shed 0 bases, J shed 6 bases, and the junction held 7 bases outside the gene matches. The CDR3 has 16 residues. The CDR3 spells CASSQDKGLGINEQFF. DNA for the CDR3: TGTGCCAGCAGCCAAGATAAGGGACTAGGAATCAATGAGCAGTTCTTC.

V usage is TRBV18 and J usage is TRBJ2-7; 8 bases align to TRBD1. This CDR3 is built from 19 residues. Unmatched junction bases numbered 19, after V lost 3 bases and J lost 3 bases. Looked up from germline, CDR1 is KGHSH and CDR2 is LQKENI. CDR3 nucleotides: TGTGCCAGCTCACCGCGACCGGCGACTGGACAGGGAAGATTCTACGAGCAGTACTTC. It yields the protein CASSPRPATGQGRFYEQYF.

This chain joins TRBV12-3 or TRBV12-4 and TRBJ1-2, with TRBD1 as a possible D gene (6 bases). The CDR3 has 12 amino acids. V lost 10 bases, J lost 2 bases, and 11 bases lay in between. The CDR3 loop is CATQTGNYGYTF. In DNA, the CDR3 is TGTGCCACGCAAACAGGGAACTATGGCTACACCTTC.

Concerning this clone: The sample has other DNA sequences that encode this CDR3 too. The chain employs TRBV18 and TRBJ1-1; a possible D gene is TRBD1 (6 bases). V was shortened by 2 bases and J by 5 bases, with 18 bases between the two germline ends. Per germline, CDR1 KGHSH and CDR2 LQKENI. The CDR3 totals 16 residues. The CDR3 sequence is CASSPDLRGGGTEAFF. The DNA of the CDR3 is TGTGCCAGCTCACCAGACCTAAGAGGGGGTGGTACTGAAGCTTTCTTT. The full variable domain, rest sourced from reference TRBV18 and TRBJ1-1, is NAGVMQNPRHLVRRRGQEARLRCSPMKGHSHVYWYRQLPEEGLKFMVYLQKENIIDESGMPKERFSAEFPKEGPSILRIQQVVRGDSAAYFCASSPDLRGGGTEAFFGQGTRLTVV.

V and J are TRBV6-1 and TRBJ1-2; D ambiguous. CDR3 length equals 11 residues. The V end was cut by 0 bases, the J end by 7 bases, with 3 bases between. Per germline, CDR1 MNHNS and CDR2 SASEGT. The CDR3 nucleotides are TGTGCCAGCAGTGAAGCCGGTGGCTACACCTTC. Its protein product is CASSEAGGYTF.

V usage is TRBV19 and J usage is TRBJ2-7, with 9 bases fitting TRBD1. This CDR3 spans 13 amino acids. The V gene's germline CDR1 is LNHDA and CDR2 SQIVND (reference sequence). V shed 3 bases, J shed 4 bases, and the junction held 1 base outside the gene matches. The DNA of the CDR3 is TGTGCCAGTAGTATGGGGACAGGGTACGAGCAGTACTTC. Translated, it gives CASSMGTGYEQYF.

The V gene is TRBV7-8, the J gene TRBJ2-7, with D possibly TRBD2 on 6 matching bases. In germline, CDR1 is SGHVS, CDR2 FQNEAQ. The CDR3 covers 15 residues. Trimming took 4 bases from V and 0 from J, leaving 13 bases between them. CDR3 nucleotide sequence: TGTGCCAGCAGCTCGTTAGCGGTCAGCTCCTACGAGCAGTACTTC. It translates to CASSSLAVSSYEQYF.

This clone appeared a few times. This chain joins TRBV5-5 and TRBJ1-2; D call uncertain. The V gene lost 4 bases and the J gene lost 8 bases, with 12 bases spanning the gap. The CDR3 sequence is 12 residues long. The germline CDR1 and CDR2 sequences are SGHKS and YYEKEE (reference sequence). The CDR3 DNA sequence: TGTGCCAGCAGCCTTGACTCCATAGGCTACACCTTC. This sequence encodes CASSLDSIGYTF.